This entry describes one TCR beta chain. J was trimmed by 7 bases and V by 6 bases; bases with no gene match: 9. This CDR3 region has 15 residues. The V gene's germline CDR1 is MDHEN and CDR2 SYDVKM. This sample was taken from a study of blood T cell repertoires in COVID-19. Produced via immunoSEQ multiplex PCR; TCRdb's table is partial and in-frame only. The sample yields about 260,000 clones, roughly four fifths seen once. The receptor comes from a young man with acute COVID-19. This rearrangement joins TRBV28 to TRBJ2-1, with 10 bases matching TRBD2. Sample: PBMCs or T cells enriched from blood (not recorded which). The CDR3 region has the DNA TGTGCCAGCAGCCTCCAGGGTAGCGGGGGGAATGAGCAGTTCTTC. It codes for CASSLQGSGGNEQFF.